A single T cell receptor beta chain is shown here with its context. The antigen this receptor binds is unknown. Base qualities are not provided; no much larger clone lies one nucleotide away. Inclusive of the bounding cysteine and phenylalanine, the CDR3 is 16 residues long. The retained sequence is limited to the CDR3, 48 bases, with the frame set at the first base. V sheds 4 bases and J sheds 7 bases, leaving 24 bases between their ends. The germline V gene supplies CDR1 SGHRS and CDR2 YFSETQ. Hyperthyroidism patients were newly diagnosed, with disease duration under 2 months, and aged 18 to 65 years. Patients with other autoimmune diseases, uncontrolled infections, pregnancy or lactation were excluded. Diagnosis was based on clinical symptoms, serum thyroxine, TRAb, thyroid ultrasound and orbital computed tomography. Trizol reagent was used to extract the total RNA, and its quality was then checked on an Agilent 2100 Bioanalyzer.

The data derive from a study of Graves' ophthalmopathy and Graves' hyperthyroidism (dated by TCRdb to 2016 to 2019). For context, the study as a whole: A patient counted as having stable hyperthyroidism if there was no progression to ophthalmopathy within 18 months of follow-up. The study used signatures of the TCR beta repertoire to tell Graves' ophthalmopathy apart from Graves' hyperthyroidism and to predict which patients would progress to ophthalmopathy. In total, over 130 blood samples were TCR-sequenced: under 45 ophthalmopathy, roughly 77 hyperthyroidism and around 17 hyperthyroidism-to-ophthalmopathy patients. To explore V-J signatures that separate ophthalmopathy from hyperthyroidism, a discovery set of approximately 100 patients was enrolled, consisting of about 41 with ophthalmopathy and 57 with stable hyperthyroidism. For independent validation, a separate cohort was made up of 18 to 20 hyperthyroidism patients plus 17 patients who later progressed from hyperthyroidism to ophthalmopathy. In roughly six hyperthyroidism patients, the T-cell repertoires found in thyroid tissue were compared with those found in blood. After sampling, hyperthyroidism patients received methimazole starting at 30 mg daily, and ophthalmopathy patients received high-dose intravenous methylprednisolone.

For repertoire sequencing, the TCR beta CDR3 regions were amplified from RNA transcripts. The first round was an RT-PCR using HTBI primers with the Qiagen OneStep RT-PCR kit, and this first round was followed by a second-round multiplex PCR, then size selection and purification. Sequencing of the libraries was carried out on an Illumina HiSeq2000 in paired-end mode with 100 bp reads. Turning to the authors' computational methods: Reads were processed with SOAPnuke, discarding reads with adapters, uncalled bases, mean Phred below 15, or no exact constant-primer or identifier match. High-quality paired reads were merged with COPE v1.2.5. Each unique nucleotide sequence was defined as a clonotype, and clonotypes were aligned to IMGT TRB V, D and J references with MiTCR v1.1. The analysis was limited to V-J combinations with a frequency above 0.0001, which together covered 99.2% of the repertoires. For each V-J combination, a TCR clonal expansion and chaos score was defined as the ratio of F50 clonal expansion to chaos observed in the TCRdist matrix. Welch's t-statistics and random forest were used to reduce the features to roughly 14 V-J combinations, which were then used as input to a naive Bayes classifier. The similarity between thyroid and blood repertoires was quantified using the Morisita-Horn index. TCRdb's own reprocessing of the public reads used fastp at Q25 and MiXCR and kept productive beta chains. Every entry covers one CDR3 protein and lists the most common genes and DNA from its rows. The V and J calls come from TCRdb's annotation, not from the publication. This sample gives roughly 600,000 distinct CDR3 sequences in total; just under 40% of them show up just once. The ten largest make up about 4.2% of the sample.

Points the paper makes about the study in general: In cross-validation, the 13-signature model distinguished ophthalmopathy from stable hyperthyroidism with 87.88% sensitivity and 81% to 82% specificity, while in the test set the corresponding values were around 79% and 71%. In validation, the model predicted ophthalmopathy progression with about 70% sensitivity and about 77% specificity; some 13 predicted patients were CT-confirmed with GO in a median of approximately six months. Sample size was not predetermined statistically, and investigators were not blinded to group allocation. Most of the expanded thyroid clonotypes with a frequency above 0.001 were also detected in blood, and it was suggested that the thyroid immune response may be reflected by blood repertoires.

The sequence was collected from an adult man with Graves' hyperthyroidism. The sample consisted of peripheral blood or thyroid tissue (not recorded which). This chain joins TRBV5-1 to TRBJ2-7; the best D guess is TRBD1, with 6 bases matching. In nucleotide form, the sequence is TGCGCCAGCAGCCCAAGATCAGGGGTCGACACCGGGGAGCAGTACTTC. It translates as CASSPRSGVDTGEQYF.